This T cell receptor beta chain was sequenced in a study of cytomegalovirus exposure and HLA in healthy donors. Study findings and constraints: The study put some 150 TCR beta chains on its list as cytomegalovirus-associated. Accurate HLA-A and HLA-B prediction from TCR beta sequences was reported for most subjects.

With 7 bases clipped from V and 6 bases from J, the junction kept 12 bases outside the gene matches. There are 14 residues in the CDR3. Germline CDR1 is LGHNT and CDR2 is FRNRAP. This PCR relied on a set of 60 Vbeta primers and 13 Jbeta primers. The method was immunoSEQ multiplex PCR; TCRdb's version includes in-frame clones alone and lacks a portion of them. The profile shows some 200,000 clones, 70% of them singletons. Turning to this clone: Its cognate antigen is unknown.

This TCR was recovered from a middle-aged man in good health and CMV-seropositive. Sequenced material: PBMCs. The rearrangement links TRBV12-5 to TRBJ2-7; 7 bases line up with TRBD1. The CDR3 is CASASGRGRREQYF. The CDR3 DNA follows: TGTGCTAGTGCCTCGGGAAGGGGGCGCCGCGAGCAGTACTTC.